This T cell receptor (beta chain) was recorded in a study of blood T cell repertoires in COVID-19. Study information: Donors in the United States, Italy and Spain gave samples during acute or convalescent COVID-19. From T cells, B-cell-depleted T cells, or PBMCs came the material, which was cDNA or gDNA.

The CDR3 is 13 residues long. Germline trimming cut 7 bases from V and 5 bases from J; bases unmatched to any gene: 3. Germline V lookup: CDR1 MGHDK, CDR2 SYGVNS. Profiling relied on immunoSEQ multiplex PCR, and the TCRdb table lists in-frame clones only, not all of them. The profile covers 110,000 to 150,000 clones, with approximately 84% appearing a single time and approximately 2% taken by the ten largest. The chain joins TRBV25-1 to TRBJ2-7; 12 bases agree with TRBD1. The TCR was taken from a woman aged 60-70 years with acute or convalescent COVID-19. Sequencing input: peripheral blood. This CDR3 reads CASTGQGANEQYF. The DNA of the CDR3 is TGTGCCAGCACGGGACAGGGGGCGAACGAGCAGTACTTC.